This TCR beta chain was recovered during a study of a mutant IDH1 vaccine in newly diagnosed glioma. The overall study: The week-35 safety follow-up was V12, and the week-47 study end was V13.

Using immunoSEQ multiplex PCR, the repertoire was profiled, and TCRdb retains in-frame clones only, with some absent. The data show 10,000 to 15,000 clones, with around 77% seen just once and about 4.2% held by the top ten. The V gene lost 2 bases and the J gene lost 5 bases, with 13 bases spanning the gap. The germline gives CDR1 SGHAT, CDR2 FQNNGV. The CDR3 loop spans 14 amino acids. As concerns this clone: Antigen: not known.

The sample's time point: week 47, end of study. Each vaccine dose was 300 ug of mutant IDH1 20-mer peptide, with topical imiquimod. The origin of this receptor is a woman in her thirties or forties with glioma. The chain carries TRBV11-2 and TRBJ2-7; D ambiguous. Sequencing used PBMCs, obtained from a glioma patient whose treatment included an IDH1 peptide vaccine. The CDR3 DNA reads TGTGCCAGCAGCTTAACCGGGCCCCCCAACGAGCAGTACTTC. It specifies CASSLTGPPNEQYF.